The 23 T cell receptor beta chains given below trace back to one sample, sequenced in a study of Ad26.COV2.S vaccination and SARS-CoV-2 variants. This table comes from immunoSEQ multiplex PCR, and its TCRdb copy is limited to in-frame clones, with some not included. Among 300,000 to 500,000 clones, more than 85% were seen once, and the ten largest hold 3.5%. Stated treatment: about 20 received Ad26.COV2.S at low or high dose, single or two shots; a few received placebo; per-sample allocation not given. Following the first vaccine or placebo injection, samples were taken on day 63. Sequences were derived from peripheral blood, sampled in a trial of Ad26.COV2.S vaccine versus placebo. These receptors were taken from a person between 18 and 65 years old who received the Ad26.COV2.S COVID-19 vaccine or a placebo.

The CDR3 loop reads CASSLAGRINTEAFF. CDR3 in DNA: TGTGCCAGCAGCTTGGCCGGGCGGATAAACACTGAAGCTTTCTTT. The J gene is TRBJ1-1, the V gene TRBV5-6, with D uncertain. CDR1 is SGHDT and CDR2 is YYEEEE in the germline V gene. The CDR3 is 15 residues long. V was shortened by 0 bases and J by 2 bases, with 11 bases between the two germline ends.

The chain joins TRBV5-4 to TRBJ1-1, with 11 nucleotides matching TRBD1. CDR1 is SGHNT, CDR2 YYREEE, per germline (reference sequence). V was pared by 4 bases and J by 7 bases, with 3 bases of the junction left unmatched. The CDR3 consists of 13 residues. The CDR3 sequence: CASSAGTGGEAFF. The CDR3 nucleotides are TGTGCCAGCAGCGCCGGGACAGGGGGTGAAGCTTTCTTT. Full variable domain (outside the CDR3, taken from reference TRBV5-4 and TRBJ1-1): ETGVTQSPTHLIKTRGQQVTLRCSSQSGHNTVSWYQQALGQGPQFIFQYYREEENGRGNFPPRFSGLQFPNYSSELNVNALELDDSALYLCASSAGTGGEAFFGQGTRLTVV.

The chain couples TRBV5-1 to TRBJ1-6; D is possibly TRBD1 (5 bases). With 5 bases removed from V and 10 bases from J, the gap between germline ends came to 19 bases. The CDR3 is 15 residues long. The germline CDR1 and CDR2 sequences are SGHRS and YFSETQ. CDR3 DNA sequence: TGCGCCAGCAGTCTTGGTTCAGGGCCTCGATCACCCCTCCACTTT. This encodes CASSLGSGPRSPLHF. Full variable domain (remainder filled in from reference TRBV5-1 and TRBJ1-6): KAGVTQTPRYLIKTRGQQVTLSCSPISGHRSVSWYQQTPGQGLQFLFEYFSETQRNKGNFPGRFSGRQFSNSRSEMNVSTLELGDSALYLCASSLGSGPRSPLHFGNGTRLTVT.

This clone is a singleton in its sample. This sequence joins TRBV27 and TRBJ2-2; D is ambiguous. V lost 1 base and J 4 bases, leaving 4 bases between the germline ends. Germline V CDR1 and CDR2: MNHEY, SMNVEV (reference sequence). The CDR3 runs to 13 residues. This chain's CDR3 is CASSLYRTGELFF. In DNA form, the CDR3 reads TGTGCCAGCAGTTTATATCGCACCGGGGAGCTGTTTTTT.

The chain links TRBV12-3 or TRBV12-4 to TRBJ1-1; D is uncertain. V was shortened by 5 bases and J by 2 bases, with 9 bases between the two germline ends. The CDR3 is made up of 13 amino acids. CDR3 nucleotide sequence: TGTGCCAGCAGTGTTGTGGACAACACTGAAGCTTTCTTT. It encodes CASSVVDNTEAFF.

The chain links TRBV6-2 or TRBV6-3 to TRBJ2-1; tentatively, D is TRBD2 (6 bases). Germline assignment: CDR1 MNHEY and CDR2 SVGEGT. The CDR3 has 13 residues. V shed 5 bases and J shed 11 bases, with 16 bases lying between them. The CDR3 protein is CASSDPGREQQFF. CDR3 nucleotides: TGTGCCAGCAGTGACCCGGGGCGGGAACAGCAGTTCTTC.

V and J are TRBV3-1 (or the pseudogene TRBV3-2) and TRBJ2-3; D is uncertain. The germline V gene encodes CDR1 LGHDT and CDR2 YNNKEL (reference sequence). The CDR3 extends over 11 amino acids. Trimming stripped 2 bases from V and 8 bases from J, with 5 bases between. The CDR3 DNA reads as TGTGCCAGCAGCCAAACTGGTACGCAGTATTTT. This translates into CASSQTGTQYF.

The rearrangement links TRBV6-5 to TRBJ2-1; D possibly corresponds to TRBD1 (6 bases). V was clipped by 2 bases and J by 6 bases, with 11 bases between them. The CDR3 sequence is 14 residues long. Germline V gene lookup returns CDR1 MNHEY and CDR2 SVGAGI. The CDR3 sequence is CASSYGQGSNEQFF. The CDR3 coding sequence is TGTGCCAGCAGTTACGGGCAGGGGTCCAATGAGCAGTTCTTC.

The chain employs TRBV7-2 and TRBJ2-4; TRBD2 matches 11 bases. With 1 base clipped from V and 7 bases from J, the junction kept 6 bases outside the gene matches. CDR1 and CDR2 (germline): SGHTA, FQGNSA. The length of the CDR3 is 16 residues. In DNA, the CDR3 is TGTGCCAGCAGCTTAGAGGCTAGCGGGGGGTTTAACATTCAGTACTTC. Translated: CASSLEASGGFNIQYF.

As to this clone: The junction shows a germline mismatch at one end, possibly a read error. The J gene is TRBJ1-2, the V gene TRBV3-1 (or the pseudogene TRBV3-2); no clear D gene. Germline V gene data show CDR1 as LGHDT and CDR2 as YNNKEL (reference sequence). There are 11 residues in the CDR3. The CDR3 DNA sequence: TGTGCCAGCAGCCGGGCGGACCCCATTCCCTTC. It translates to CASSRADPIPF.

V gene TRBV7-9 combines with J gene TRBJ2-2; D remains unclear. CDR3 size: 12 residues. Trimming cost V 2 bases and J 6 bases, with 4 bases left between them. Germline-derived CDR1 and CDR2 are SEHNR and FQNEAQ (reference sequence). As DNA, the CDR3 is TGTGCCAGCAGCTTAATACCCGGGGAGCTGTTTTTT. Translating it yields CASSLIPGELFF.

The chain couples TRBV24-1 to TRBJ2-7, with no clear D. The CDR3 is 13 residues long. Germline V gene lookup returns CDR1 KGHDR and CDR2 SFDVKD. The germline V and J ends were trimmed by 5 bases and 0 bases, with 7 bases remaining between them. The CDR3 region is CATSVWCSYEQYF. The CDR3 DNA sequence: TGTGCCACCAGTGTTTGGTGCTCCTACGAGCAGTACTTC.

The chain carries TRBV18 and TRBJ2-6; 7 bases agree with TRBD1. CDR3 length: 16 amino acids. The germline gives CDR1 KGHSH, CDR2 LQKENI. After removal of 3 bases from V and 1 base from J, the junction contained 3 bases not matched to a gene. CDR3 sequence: CASSPRDSSGANVLTF. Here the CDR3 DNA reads TGTGCCAGCTCACCCCGGGACAGTTCTGGGGCCAACGTCCTGACTTTC.

CDR3 sequence reads: CASTKGGQGPYEQYF. The DNA for the CDR3 is TGTGCCAGCACCAAAGGGGGACAGGGGCCCTACGAGCAGTACTTC. The J gene is TRBJ2-7, the V gene TRBV27; 10 bases line up with TRBD1. V shed 7 bases and J 2 bases; nucleotides not matched to a gene: 8. The CDR3 has 15 amino acids. From germline, CDR1 is MNHEY and CDR2 SMNVEV (reference sequence).

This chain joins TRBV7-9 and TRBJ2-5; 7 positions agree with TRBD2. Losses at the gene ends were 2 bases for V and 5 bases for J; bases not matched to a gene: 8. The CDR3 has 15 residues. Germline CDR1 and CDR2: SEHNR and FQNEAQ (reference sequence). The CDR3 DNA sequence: TGTGCCAGCAGCTTACTGGCGGGGGTAGGGGAGACCCAGTACTTC. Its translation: CASSLLAGVGETQYF.

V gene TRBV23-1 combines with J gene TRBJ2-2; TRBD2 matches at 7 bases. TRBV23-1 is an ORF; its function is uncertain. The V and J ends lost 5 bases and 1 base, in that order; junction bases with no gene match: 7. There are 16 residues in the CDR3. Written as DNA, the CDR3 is TGCGCCAGCAGTTCTCCGGGGGGAGGGAACACCGGGGAGCTGTTTTTT. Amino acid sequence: CASSSPGGGNTGELFF.

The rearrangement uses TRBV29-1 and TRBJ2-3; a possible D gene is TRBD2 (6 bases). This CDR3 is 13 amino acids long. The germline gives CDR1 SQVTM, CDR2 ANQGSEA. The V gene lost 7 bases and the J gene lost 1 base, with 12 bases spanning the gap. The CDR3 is CSDGGGGTDTQYF. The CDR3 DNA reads TGCAGCGATGGCGGCGGGGGCACAGATACGCAGTATTTT.

This chain's CDR3 is CASSLVGTGDTGELFF. The CDR3 DNA reads TGCGCCAGCAGCTTGGTTGGTACAGGGGACACCGGGGAGCTGTTTTTT. The rearrangement uses TRBV5-1 and TRBJ2-2; 7 bases agree with TRBD1. The CDR3 sequence is 16 residues long. Germline assignment: CDR1 SGHRS and CDR2 YFSETQ. J gave up 3 bases and V 0 bases, and 5 bases lay outside the gene matches.

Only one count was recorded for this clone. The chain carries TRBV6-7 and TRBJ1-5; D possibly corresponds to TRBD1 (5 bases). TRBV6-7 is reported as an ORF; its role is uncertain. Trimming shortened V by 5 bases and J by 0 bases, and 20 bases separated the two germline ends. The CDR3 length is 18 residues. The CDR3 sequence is CASSPTGRESHSNQPQHF. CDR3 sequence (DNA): TGTGCCAGCAGTCCGACGGGCAGGGAATCACATAGCAATCAGCCCCAGCATTTT.

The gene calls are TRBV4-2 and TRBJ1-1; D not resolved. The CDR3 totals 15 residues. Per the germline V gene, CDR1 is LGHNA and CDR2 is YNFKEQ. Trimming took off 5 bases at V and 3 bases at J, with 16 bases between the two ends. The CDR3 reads CASSSDEVEYTEAFF. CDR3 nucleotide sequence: TGTGCCAGCAGCTCAGACGAGGTCGAATACACTGAAGCTTTCTTT.

CDR3 DNA sequence: TGCGCCAGCAGCTCCCGTGGAGTCGTACCGGATACGCAGTATTTT. Its protein product is CASSSRGVVPDTQYF. The chain has TRBV5-1 and TRBJ2-3; D is undetermined. This CDR3 has 15 amino acids. Trimming took 3 bases from V and 6 from J, leaving 17 bases between them. The germline V gene encodes CDR1 SGHRS and CDR2 YFSETQ.

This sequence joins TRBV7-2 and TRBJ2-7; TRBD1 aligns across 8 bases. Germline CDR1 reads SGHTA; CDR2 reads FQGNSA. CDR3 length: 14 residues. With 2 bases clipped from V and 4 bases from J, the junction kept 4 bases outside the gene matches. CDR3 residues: CASSLQGALYEQYF. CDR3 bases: TGTGCCAGCAGCTTACAGGGGGCGCTTTACGAGCAGTACTTC.

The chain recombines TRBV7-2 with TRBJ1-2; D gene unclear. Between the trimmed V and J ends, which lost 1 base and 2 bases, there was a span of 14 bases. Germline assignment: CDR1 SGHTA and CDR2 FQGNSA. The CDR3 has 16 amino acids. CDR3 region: CASSLDRQAKNYGYTF. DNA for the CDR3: TGTGCCAGCAGCTTAGACCGTCAGGCGAAAAACTATGGCTACACCTTC.